This TCR beta chain is drawn from a study of blood T cells in healthy people across ages. Findings and caveats of the study: For the donors, CMV status was unknown and possibly confounded expanded clonotype changes.

Then a second PCR, running roughly 6 to 11 cycles, was carried out with a sample-barcoded 5' primer and a J-beta primer mix. In TCRdb, the 5' RACE reads were re-called with MiXCR into one record per CDR3 protein. The sample lists about 1.5 million distinct CDR3 sequences, 42% occurring once. Aged about 6 to 90, donors were systemically healthy Caucasians from Russia. This clonotype was observed a handful of times. The target antigen is unknown. The CDR3 sequence is 12 residues long. Germline V CDR1 and CDR2: SQVTM, ANQGSEA. The V end lost 3 bases, the J end lost 4 bases, and 9 bases lay between the germline ends.

Sequencing was done on a sample of blood. The origin of this receptor is a woman aged 18 to 35 in good health. This chain joins TRBV29-1 and TRBJ1-1, with D possibly matching TRBD1 (5 bases). The CDR3 region has the DNA TGCAGCGTTGACGGGGGGATCACTGAAGCTTTCTTT. Its protein is CSVDGGITEAFF. Together with reference TRBV29-1 and TRBJ1-1, the CDR3 gives the full variable domain: SAVISQKPSRDICQRGTSLTIQCQVDSQVTMMFWYRQQPGQSLTLIATANQGSEATYESGFVIDKFPISRPNLTFSTLTVSNMSPEDSSIYLCSVDGGITEAFFGQGTRLTVV.